These 29 T cell receptor beta chains share one sample of origin, sequenced in a study of control samples from healthy donors and cancer patients. Clones were sequenced by immunoSEQ multiplex PCR, and TCRdb holds only the in-frame ones, with some missing. Here the sample spans around 100,000 clones, roughly 89% being singletons. The material sequenced was blood. The receptor source for this set is a human donor in good health. The donor label of this sample is uncertain.

V and J are TRBV19 and TRBJ2-2, with a tentative D call TRBD1 (6 bases). Germline V gene sequence: CDR1 LNHDA, CDR2 SQIVND (reference sequence). This CDR3 comprises 13 residues. Trimming removed 6 bases from V and 3 bases from J, with 8 bases in between. The CDR3 DNA is TGTGCCAGTAGCACAGGGTACACCGGGGAGCTGTTTTTT. This translates into CASSTGYTGELFF. Full variable domain (outside the CDR3, taken from reference TRBV19 and TRBJ2-2): DGGITQSPKYLFRKEGQNVTLSCEQNLNHDAMYWYRQDPGQGLRLIYYSQIVNDFQKGDIAEGYSVSREKKESFPLTVTSAQKNPTAFYLCASSTGYTGELFFGEGSRLTVL.

A word on this clone: The junction and the germline gene differ at one end; a read error may be behind it. The chain uses TRBV5-6 and TRBJ1-4, with D maybe TRBD1 (5 bases). The CDR3 totals 18 residues. CDR1 is SGHDT and CDR2 is YYEEEE in the germline V gene. The CDR3 sequence: CASSLYLGWGVSKEKLFF. The CDR3 DNA is TGTGCCAGCAGCTTGTACCTGGGTTGGGGCGTCTCTAAAGAAAAACTGTTTTTT.

This chain connects TRBV2 to TRBJ1-2; the match to TRBD1 covers 8 bases. The CDR3 covers 13 residues. After removal of 6 bases from V and 4 bases from J, the junction contained 4 bases not matched to a gene. The V gene's germline CDR1 is SNHLY and CDR2 FYNNEI. CDR3 residues: CASSPTGAYGYTF. The DNA for the CDR3 is TGTGCCAGCAGCCCGACAGGGGCCTATGGCTACACCTTC.

The chain links TRBV2 to TRBJ1-1, with D uncertain. Germline V gene data show CDR1 as SNHLY and CDR2 as FYNNEI. The CDR3 runs to 12 residues. The V end was cut by 9 bases, the J end by 1 base, with 9 bases between. The CDR3 coding sequence is TGTGCCAGTTCGACCGGGAACACTGAAGCTTTCTTT. Its protein is CASSTGNTEAFF.

Only one count was recorded for this clone. CDR3 nucleotide sequence: TGTGCCACCAGTGGTACGGGACAGGGGACCGGGGAGCTGTTTTTT. Translating gives CATSGTGQGTGELFF. The chain recombines TRBV24-1 with TRBJ2-2; 10 bases are shared with TRBD1. V lost 5 bases, J lost 5 bases, and 4 bases stayed unmatched. This CDR3 region has 15 residues. Per the germline V gene, CDR1 is KGHDR and CDR2 is SFDVKD.

This rearrangement joins TRBV5-4 to TRBJ2-5; TRBD1 agrees at 8 bases. CDR1 and CDR2 (germline): SGHNT, YYREEE (reference sequence). This CDR3 is 15 amino acids long. Trimming took 5 bases from V and 3 from J; bases not matched to a gene: 9. Here the CDR3 reads CASSPRQGSKETQYF. CDR3 nucleotides: TGTGCCAGCAGTCCGAGACAGGGGAGTAAAGAGACCCAGTACTTC.

This clone has more than one count but fewer than ten. The rearrangement links TRBV30 to TRBJ2-1; maybe TRBD1 (6 bases). V lost 2 bases, J lost 7 bases, and 15 bases lay in between. Germline CDR1 GTSNPN, CDR2 SVGIG (reference sequence). This CDR3 contains 14 residues. The CDR3 protein is CAWSSAGEGNEQFF. In nucleotides, the CDR3 is TGTGCCTGGAGTTCGGCAGGGGAAGGGAATGAGCAGTTCTTC. The variable domain in full, with the rest retrieved from reference TRBV30 and TRBJ2-1, is SQTIHQWPATLVQPVGSPLSLECTVEGTSNPNLYWYRQAAGRGLQLLFYSVGIGQISSEVPQNLSASRPQDRQFILSSKKLLLSDSGFYLCAWSSAGEGNEQFFGPGTRLTVL.

This rearrangement joins TRBV19 to TRBJ1-5, with no clear D. This CDR3 is built from 13 residues. The V end was cut by 3 bases, the J end by 4 bases, with 7 bases between. CDR1 and CDR2 (germline): LNHDA, SQIVND (reference sequence). CDR3 DNA: TGTGCCAGTAGTATTGGGGTGAATCAGCCCCAGCATTTT. It encodes CASSIGVNQPQHF.

This rearrangement joins TRBV2 to TRBJ2-1; D remains unclear. Between the trimmed V and J ends, which lost 3 bases and 7 bases, there was a span of 7 bases. Germline V gives CDR1 SNHLY, CDR2 FYNNEI. This CDR3 comprises 12 residues. Here the CDR3 DNA reads TGTGCCAGCAGTGAGATTTGGAATGAGCAGTTCTTC. The encoded protein is CASSEIWNEQFF.

V usage is TRBV5-6 and J usage is TRBJ2-7; unclear D gene. The CDR3 is made up of 15 amino acids. Germline loops: CDR1 SGHDT, CDR2 YYEEEE. Trimming took off 0 bases at V and 1 base at J, with 11 bases between the two ends. DNA of the CDR3: TGTGCCAGCAGCTTGGCCCGGGTAGGATCCTACGAGCAGTACTTC. Its protein product is CASSLARVGSYEQYF.

Remarks on this clone: Other DNA sequences in the same sample also yield this CDR3. The chain recombines TRBV28 with TRBJ1-2; D ambiguous. This CDR3 region has 12 residues. Trimming removed 3 bases at V and 5 bases at J, with 7 bases between. Germline CDR1 reads MDHEN; CDR2 reads SYDVKM. The CDR3 coding sequence is TGTGCCAGCAGTTTGTCCAGTTATGGCTACACCTTC. Its translation is CASSLSSYGYTF.

This clone appeared a single time. CDR3 in amino acids: CASSLVQIQGGLNTEAFF. For the CDR3, the DNA is TGTGCCAGCAGCTTGGTCCAGATACAGGGGGGCTTGAACACTGAAGCTTTCTTT. The chain combines TRBV5-5 with TRBJ1-1; 8 bases align to TRBD1. CDR1 and CDR2 (germline): SGHKS, YYEKEE (reference sequence). Unmatched junction bases numbered 10, after V lost 0 bases and J lost 0 bases. The CDR3 totals 18 residues.

There are a few counts of this clone. This chain joins TRBV30 and TRBJ1-1, with 7 positions matching TRBD1. The V segment lost 2 bases and the J segment 3 bases; nucleotides outside the gene matches: 3. This CDR3 has 13 residues. Germline CDR1 and CDR2: GTSNPN and SVGIG (reference sequence). The CDR3 nucleotides are TGTGCCTGGAGTAGGGGGACAGACACTGAAGCTTTCTTT. Translating gives CAWSRGTDTEAFF.

V is TRBV27 and J is TRBJ1-2; 7 bases fit TRBD1. The CDR3 contains 14 residues. Germline V gene data show CDR1 as MNHEY and CDR2 as SMNVEV (reference sequence). V was clipped by 7 bases and J by 4 bases; unmatched bases: 9. CDR3 bases: TGTGCCAGCAAAGCACCGGGACAGATCTATGGCTACACCTTC. This codes for CASKAPGQIYGYTF.

The V call is TRBV6-6, the J call TRBJ1-1, with TRBD1 matching over 10 bases. Germline CDR1 and CDR2: MNHNY and SVGAGI (reference sequence). The CDR3 extends over 14 amino acids. The V and J ends lost 5 bases and 1 base, in that order; junction bases with no gene match: 1. Here the CDR3 reads CASSRDRGNTEAFF. For the CDR3, the DNA is TGTGCCAGCAGTAGGGACAGGGGGAACACTGAAGCTTTCTTT.

The chain employs TRBV30 and TRBJ1-2; the match to TRBD1 covers 9 bases. This CDR3 has 15 residues. Germline V CDR1 and CDR2: GTSNPN, SVGIG (reference sequence). With V trimmed by 2 bases and J by 6 bases, 10 bases remained unmatched. This CDR3 reads CAWSTRDRVGNGYTF. DNA of the CDR3: TGTGCCTGGAGTACCCGGGACAGGGTTGGGAATGGCTACACCTTC.

The CDR3 coding sequence is TGTGCCAGTGACCATGGGAAGCGCGGCCAGCCCCAGCATTTT. Translating it yields CASDHGKRGQPQHF. The chain carries TRBV19 and TRBJ1-5; D is unclear. The germline CDR1 and CDR2 sequences are LNHDA and SQIVND (reference sequence). The ends were cut back, 8 bases at V and 7 bases at J, with 18 bases in the middle. CDR3 size: 14 residues.

The DNA for the CDR3 is TGTGCCAGTAGTGGACAGAACACCGGGGAGCTGTTTTTT. Protein: CASSGQNTGELFF. This chain uses TRBV19 with TRBJ2-2; D is perhaps TRBD1 (5 bases). CDR1 LNHDA and CDR2 SQIVND come from the germline V gene (reference sequence). Trimming removed 5 bases from V and 1 base from J, with 5 bases in between. CDR3 length: 13 residues. Complete variable domain (other parts from reference TRBV19 and TRBJ2-2): DGGITQSPKYLFRKEGQNVTLSCEQNLNHDAMYWYRQDPGQGLRLIYYSQIVNDFQKGDIAEGYSVSREKKESFPLTVTSAQKNPTAFYLCASSGQNTGELFFGEGSRLTVL.

This clone was picked up a small number of times. Other DNA sequences in this sample translate to the same CDR3. V gene TRBV9 combines with J gene TRBJ1-3; 11 bases line up with TRBD1. Germline V lookup: CDR1 SGDLS, CDR2 YYNGEE. The CDR3 is 16 residues long. Unmatched junction bases numbered 4, after V lost 2 bases and J lost 3 bases. CDR3 DNA sequence: TGTGCCAGCAGCGTCGGGACAGGGGGTGGTGGAAACACCATATATTTT. Its translation is CASSVGTGGGGNTIYF.

This clone appeared a single time. The V gene is TRBV11-3, the J gene TRBJ2-5; TRBD2 might be the D (6 bases). Germline CDR1 and CDR2: SGHNT and YENEEA. Trimming stripped 5 bases from V and 2 bases from J, with 9 bases between. The CDR3 is 13 amino acids. In DNA form, the CDR3 reads TGTGCCAGCAGCCGGGACTTTCAAGAGACCCAGTACTTC. This encodes CASSRDFQETQYF.

This chain connects TRBV6-5 to TRBJ2-1, with D unresolved. Looked up from germline, CDR1 is MNHEY and CDR2 is SVGAGI. V gave up 7 bases and J gave up 4 bases, with 11 bases separating them. The CDR3 length is 13 residues. The CDR3 coding sequence is TGTGCCAGCACGGCAAGTACGTACAATGAGCAGTTCTTC. It encodes CASTASTYNEQFF.

J is TRBJ1-1 and V is TRBV7-8; possible D gene TRBD1, 5 bases. The length of the CDR3 is 14 residues. V lost 5 bases and J lost 8, with 18 bases in between. The germline V gene encodes CDR1 SGHVS and CDR2 FQNEAQ. CDR3 in amino acids: CASSPLVRDGEAFF. The CDR3 nucleotides read TGTGCCAGCAGCCCCCTCGTCCGGGACGGAGAAGCTTTCTTT.

The gene calls are TRBV2 and TRBJ2-5, with D tentatively TRBD1 or TRBD2 (5 bases each). In germline, CDR1 is SNHLY, CDR2 FYNNEI. CDR3 size: 13 residues. The V end lost 6 bases, the J end lost 5 bases, and 13 bases lay between the germline ends. CDR3 amino acids: CASRRTGTETQYF. The DNA of the CDR3 is TGTGCCAGCAGGCGGACGGGGACGGAGACCCAGTACTTC.

The V and J genes are TRBV6-2 or TRBV6-3 and TRBJ1-5; D unresolved. V gave up 0 bases and J gave up 8 bases, with 11 bases separating them. Germline V gives CDR1 MNHEY, CDR2 SVGEGT. CDR3 length: 14 amino acids. CDR3 nucleotide sequence: TGTGCCAGCAGTTACTCGGTGTCGCGGGAGCCCCAGCATTTT. It encodes CASSYSVSREPQHF.

The gene calls are TRBV6-6 and TRBJ1-5, with D possibly TRBD1 on 5 matching bases. The germline V gene has CDR1 MNHNY and CDR2 SVGAGI (reference sequence). The CDR3 covers 13 residues. Trimming stripped 2 bases from V and 5 bases from J, with 7 bases between. Here the CDR3 reads CASSYGTDQPQHF. CDR3 nucleotides: TGTGCCAGCAGTTACGGGACCGATCAGCCCCAGCATTTT.

This sequence joins TRBV7-2 and TRBJ2-3; 7 bases align to TRBD2. V lost 3 bases, J lost 0 bases, and 3 bases stayed unmatched. The CDR3 runs 15 residues. CDR1 SGHTA and CDR2 FQGNSA come from the germline V gene. The DNA for the CDR3 is TGTGCCAGCAGCTTTTACGGGGGGAGCACAGATACGCAGTATTTT. As protein: CASSFYGGSTDTQYF.

The chain combines TRBV3-1 (or the pseudogene TRBV3-2) with TRBJ1-5, with 7 bases that match TRBD1. The CDR3 contains 18 residues. Germline-derived CDR1 and CDR2 are LGHDT and YNNKEL (reference sequence). The V segment lost 1 base and the J segment 4 bases; nucleotides outside the gene matches: 13. CDR3 in amino acids: CASSQVYRGSKGNQPQHF. The CDR3 nucleotides read TGTGCCAGCAGCCAAGTATACAGGGGTTCGAAGGGAAATCAGCCCCAGCATTTT.

V is TRBV6-4 and J is TRBJ2-2; TRBD2 matches at 12 bases. The germline V gene has CDR1 MRHNA and CDR2 SNTAGT. V trimming: 5 bases; J trimming: 0 bases; junction bases outside the gene matches: 4. The CDR3 contains 17 residues. DNA of the CDR3: TGTGCCAGCAGTTTTACTAGCGGGGGGACGAACACCGGGGAGCTGTTTTTT. Translated: CASSFTSGGTNTGELFF.

This chain joins TRBV10-3 and TRBJ1-2; D possibly corresponds to TRBD1 (5 bases). The CDR3 spans 13 residues. Trimming took off 7 bases at V and 9 bases at J, with 18 bases between the two ends. The germline V gene encodes CDR1 ENHRY and CDR2 SYGVKD. Written as DNA, the CDR3 is TGTGCCATCACCCCCGGGACGGAAGGGAGCTACACCTTC. Translated: CAITPGTEGSYTF.